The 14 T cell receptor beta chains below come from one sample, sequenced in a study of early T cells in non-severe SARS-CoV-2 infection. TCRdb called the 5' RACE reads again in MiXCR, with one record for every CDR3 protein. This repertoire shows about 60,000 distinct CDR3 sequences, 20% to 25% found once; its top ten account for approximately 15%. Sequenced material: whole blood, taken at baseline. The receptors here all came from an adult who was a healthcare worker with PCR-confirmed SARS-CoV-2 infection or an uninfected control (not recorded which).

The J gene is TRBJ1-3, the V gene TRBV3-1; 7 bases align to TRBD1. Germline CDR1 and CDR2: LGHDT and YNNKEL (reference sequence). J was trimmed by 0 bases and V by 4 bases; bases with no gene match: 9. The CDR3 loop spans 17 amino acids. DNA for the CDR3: TGTGCCAGCAGCCCGGGACAGCTCCATCTCTCTGGAAACACCATATATTTT. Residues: CASSPGQLHLSGNTIYF.

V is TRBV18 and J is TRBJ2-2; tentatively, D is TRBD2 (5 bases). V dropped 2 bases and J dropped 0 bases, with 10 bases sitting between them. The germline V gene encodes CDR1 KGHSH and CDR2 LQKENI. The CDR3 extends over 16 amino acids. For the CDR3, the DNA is TGTGCCAGCTCACCAGCCGGGGTGACGAACACCGGGGAGCTGTTTTTT. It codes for CASSPAGVTNTGELFF.

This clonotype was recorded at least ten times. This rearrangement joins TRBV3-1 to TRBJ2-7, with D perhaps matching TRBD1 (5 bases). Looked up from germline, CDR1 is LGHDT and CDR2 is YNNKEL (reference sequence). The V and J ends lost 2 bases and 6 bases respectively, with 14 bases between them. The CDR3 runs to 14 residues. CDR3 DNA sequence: TGTGCCAGCAGCCAATTAATAGGGGCTGGCGAGCAGTACTTC. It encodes CASSQLIGAGEQYF.

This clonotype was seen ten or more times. The CDR3 DNA reads TGTGCCAGCAGCAGAGGGGTCTCCTACGAGCAGTACTTC. Its protein is CASSRGVSYEQYF. This rearrangement joins TRBV6-6 to TRBJ2-7; D could derive from TRBD1 or TRBD2 (5 bases each). Per germline, CDR1 MNHNY and CDR2 SVGAGI (reference sequence). Trimming removed 6 bases at V and 0 bases at J, with 9 bases between. CDR3 length equals 13 residues.

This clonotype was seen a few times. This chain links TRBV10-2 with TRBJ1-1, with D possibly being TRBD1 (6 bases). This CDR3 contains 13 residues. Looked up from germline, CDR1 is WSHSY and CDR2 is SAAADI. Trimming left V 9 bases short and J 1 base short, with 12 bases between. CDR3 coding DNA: TGCGCCAGTTCCCAACAGGGGAACACTGAAGCTTTCTTT. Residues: CASSQQGNTEAFF.

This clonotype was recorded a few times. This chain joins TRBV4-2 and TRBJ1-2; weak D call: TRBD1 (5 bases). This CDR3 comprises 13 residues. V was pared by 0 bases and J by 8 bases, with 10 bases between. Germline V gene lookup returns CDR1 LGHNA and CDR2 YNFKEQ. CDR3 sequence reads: CASSQEGAGGYTF. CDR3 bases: TGTGCCAGCAGCCAAGAAGGGGCCGGCGGCTACACCTTC.

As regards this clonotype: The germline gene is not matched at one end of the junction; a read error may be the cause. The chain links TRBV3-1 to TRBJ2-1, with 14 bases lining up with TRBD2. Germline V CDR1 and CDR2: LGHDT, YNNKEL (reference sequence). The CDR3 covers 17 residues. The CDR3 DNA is TGTGCCAGCAGCCAACCTCCGACTAGCGGGGGGGCAGGTGAGCAGATCTTC. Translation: CASSQPPTSGGAGEQIF.

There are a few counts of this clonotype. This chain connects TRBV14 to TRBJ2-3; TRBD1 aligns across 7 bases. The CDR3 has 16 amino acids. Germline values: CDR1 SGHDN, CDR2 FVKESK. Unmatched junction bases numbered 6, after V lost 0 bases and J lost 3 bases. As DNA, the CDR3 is TGTGCCAGCAGCCAAGAACAGGGGTGGAGGACAGATACGCAGTATTTT. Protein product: CASSQEQGWRTDTQYF.

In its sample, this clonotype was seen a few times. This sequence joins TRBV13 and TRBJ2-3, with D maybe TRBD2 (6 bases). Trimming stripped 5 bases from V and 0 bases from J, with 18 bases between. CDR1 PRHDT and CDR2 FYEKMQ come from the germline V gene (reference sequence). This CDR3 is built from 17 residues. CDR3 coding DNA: TGTGCCAGCAGCCTCAGTGGAGTCACTAGCAGCACAGATACGCAGTATTTT. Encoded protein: CASSLSGVTSSTDTQYF.

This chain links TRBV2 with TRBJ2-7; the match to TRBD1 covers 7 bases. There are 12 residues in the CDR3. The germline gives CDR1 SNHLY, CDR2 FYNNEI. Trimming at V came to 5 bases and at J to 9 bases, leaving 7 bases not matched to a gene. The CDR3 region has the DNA TGTGCCAGCAGTACCTTCCGGGACAGGCAGTACTTC. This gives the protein CASSTFRDRQYF.

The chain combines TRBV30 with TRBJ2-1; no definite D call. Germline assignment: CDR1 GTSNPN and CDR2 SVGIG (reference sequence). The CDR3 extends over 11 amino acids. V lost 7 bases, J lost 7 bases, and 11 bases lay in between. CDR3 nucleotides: TGTGCCTTGTCAGGTTGGAATGAGCAGTTCTTC. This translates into CALSGWNEQFF.

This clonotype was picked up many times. The CDR3 DNA sequence: TGTGCCAGCAGCGAACTAGCGGGGAATTATGACGAGCAGTACTTC. It codes for CASSELAGNYDEQYF. V gene TRBV7-9 combines with J gene TRBJ2-7, with TRBD2 identical over 10 bases. The CDR3 is made up of 15 amino acids. The germline V gene has CDR1 SEHNR and CDR2 FQNEAQ (reference sequence). Trimming removed 5 bases from V and 5 bases from J; junction bases left unmatched: 9. Based on the CDR3 plus reference TRBV7-9 and TRBJ2-7, the full variable domain is DTGVSQNPRHKITKRGQNVTFRCDPISEHNRLYWYRQTLGQGPEFLTYFQNEAQLEKSRLLSDRFSAERPKGSFSTLEIQRTEQGDSAMYLCASSELAGNYDEQYFGPGTRLTVT.

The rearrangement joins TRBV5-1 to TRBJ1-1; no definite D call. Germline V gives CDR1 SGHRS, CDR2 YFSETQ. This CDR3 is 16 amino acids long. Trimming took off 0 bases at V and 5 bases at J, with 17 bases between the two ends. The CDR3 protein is CASSLALGRDKTEAFF. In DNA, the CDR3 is TGCGCCAGCAGCTTGGCCTTGGGGAGGGATAAAACTGAAGCTTTCTTT.

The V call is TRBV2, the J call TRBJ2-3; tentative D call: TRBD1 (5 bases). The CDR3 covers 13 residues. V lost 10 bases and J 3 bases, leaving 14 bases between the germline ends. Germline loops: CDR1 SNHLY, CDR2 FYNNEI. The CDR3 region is CAILPHRTDTQYF. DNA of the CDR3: TGTGCCATTCTCCCCCACAGGACAGATACGCAGTATTTT.